One and the same sample provided the 22 T cell receptor beta chains below, sequenced in a study of blood T cell repertoires in COVID-19. Assay used: immunoSEQ multiplex PCR; TCRdb lists only in-frame clones, some missing. Seen here are under 300,000 clones, around 84% observed once, and the top ten hold about 1.6%. Source material: PBMCs or T cells enriched from blood (not recorded which). The receptors were sampled from a woman aged 50 to 60 who had recovered from COVID-19.

The chain recombines TRBV12-3 or TRBV12-4 with TRBJ2-7; D call uncertain. Between the trimmed V and J ends, which lost 7 bases and 0 bases, there was a span of 10 bases. The CDR3 length is 13 residues. CDR3 sequence (DNA): TGTGCCAGCACCCAGTCGCCCTCCTACGAGCAGTACTTC. Its translation: CASTQSPSYEQYF.

The J gene is TRBJ1-2, the V gene TRBV28; D ambiguous. The germline V and J ends were trimmed by 4 bases and 3 bases, with 9 bases remaining between them. The germline V gene encodes CDR1 MDHEN and CDR2 SYDVKM. The CDR3 spans 13 residues. The CDR3 loop reads CASSSSPDYGYTF. The CDR3 coding sequence is TGTGCCAGCAGTTCAAGTCCGGACTATGGCTACACCTTC.

CDR3 residues: CASSLGQLNTGELFF. The CDR3 DNA reads as TGCGCCAGCAGCTTGGGACAGTTGAACACCGGGGAGCTGTTTTTT. The chain has TRBV5-1 and TRBJ2-2; a possible D gene is TRBD1 (5 bases). This CDR3 contains 15 residues. Trimming took off 0 bases at V and 1 base at J, with 7 bases between the two ends. Germline CDR1 is SGHRS and CDR2 is YFSETQ.

Comment on this clone: Other DNA sequences of this sample code for an identical CDR3. V usage is TRBV5-5 and J usage is TRBJ2-5; D call uncertain. The V gene's germline CDR1 is SGHKS and CDR2 YYEKEE (reference sequence). V was clipped by 0 bases and J by 1 base, with 4 bases between them. This CDR3 spans 13 amino acids. CDR3 coding DNA: TGTGCCAGCAGCTTGGCATTCCAAGAGACCCAGTACTTC. Protein sequence: CASSLAFQETQYF.

J is TRBJ1-2 and V is TRBV5-5, with a weak D call TRBD1 (6 bases). Germline CDR1 is SGHKS and CDR2 is YYEKEE (reference sequence). The length of the CDR3 is 13 residues. Trimming stripped 6 bases from V and 8 bases from J, with 17 bases between. DNA of the CDR3: TGTGCCAGCACCCTGGGGGGGCCCCGGGGCTACACCTTC. Its protein product is CASTLGGPRGYTF.

The chain combines TRBV7-3 with TRBJ1-6, with D perhaps matching TRBD1 (6 bases). From germline, CDR1 is SGHTA and CDR2 FQGTGA. CDR3 length: 15 residues. The ends were cut back, 2 bases at V and 10 bases at J, with 15 bases in the middle. CDR3 sequence reads: CASSLEVRGRSPLHF. Here the CDR3 DNA reads TGTGCCAGCAGCTTAGAAGTCAGGGGAAGGTCACCCCTCCACTTT.

The rearrangement joins TRBV4-3 to TRBJ1-1; unclear D gene. The CDR3 covers 15 residues. Germline CDR1 LGHNA, CDR2 YSLEER. V lost 4 bases and J lost 3, with 15 bases in between. The CDR3 DNA reads TGCGCCAGCAGCCCTAAAGGCGGGGAGGACACTGAAGCTTTCTTT. Encoded protein: CASSPKGGEDTEAFF.

The chain links TRBV5-6 to TRBJ1-5, with no clear D. This CDR3 has 13 residues. From germline, CDR1 is SGHDT and CDR2 YYEEEE. Trimming pared 2 bases from V and 5 bases from J, leaving 8 bases between. The CDR3 DNA sequence: TGTGCCAGCAGCTTAACCGGGGATCAGCCCCAGCATTTT. This gives the protein CASSLTGDQPQHF.

A single count supports this clone. This sequence joins TRBV6-5 and TRBJ1-4, with D tentatively TRBD1 (6 bases). CDR1 is MNHEY, CDR2 SVGAGI, per germline. With 6 bases removed from V and 1 base from J, the gap between germline ends came to 12 bases. The CDR3 runs to 15 residues. CDR3 DNA: TGTGCCAGCAGCACCTCAGGGGTAACTAATGAAAAACTGTTTTTT. Translation gives CASSTSGVTNEKLFF.

The chain uses TRBV5-1 and TRBJ2-1; 7 positions agree with TRBD2. This CDR3 has 16 residues. Germline V gives CDR1 SGHRS, CDR2 YFSETQ. The ends lost 6 bases at V and 0 bases at J; junction bases unmatched: 9. The CDR3 nucleotides read TGCGCCAGCACGCCAGCGGGAACAAGCTCCTACAATGAGCAGTTCTTC. It codes for CASTPAGTSSYNEQFF.

The J gene is TRBJ1-6, the V gene TRBV19; 7 bases fit TRBD1. CDR1 is LNHDA, CDR2 SQIVND, per germline (reference sequence). V shed 3 bases, J shed 6 bases, and the junction held 5 bases outside the gene matches. The CDR3 consists of 15 residues. CDR3 sequence (DNA): TGTGCCAGTAGTATCTCGGCAGGGGGTAATTCACCCCTCCACTTT. It codes for CASSISAGGNSPLHF.

CDR3 coding DNA: TGCAGCGTTGACCTTAACCCCGGGACTAGGAGACAAGAGACCCAGTACTTC. Translation gives CSVDLNPGTRRQETQYF. The genes are TRBV29-1 and TRBJ2-5; TRBD2 aligns across 8 bases. V gave up 3 bases and J gave up 2 bases; unmatched junction bases: 14. CDR1 SQVTM and CDR2 ANQGSEA come from the germline V gene. The CDR3 extends over 17 amino acids.

The chain links TRBV7-9 to TRBJ1-2, with 7 bases matching TRBD1. The V segment lost 3 bases and the J segment 3 bases; nucleotides outside the gene matches: 7. This CDR3 has 15 amino acids. The germline CDR1 and CDR2 sequences are SEHNR and FQNEAQ (reference sequence). CDR3 sequence: CASSFRQGIDYGYTF. The CDR3 nucleotides read TGTGCCAGCAGCTTCCGACAGGGTATCGACTATGGCTACACCTTC.

The chain has TRBV2 and TRBJ1-1, with TRBD1 matching 7 bases. In germline, CDR1 is SNHLY, CDR2 FYNNEI. There are 14 residues in the CDR3. Germline trimming cut 1 base from V and 4 bases from J; bases unmatched to any gene: 3. The CDR3, as DNA: TGTGCCAGCAGTGAAGGTCAGGGGGGCACTGAAGCTTTCTTT. Amino acid sequence: CASSEGQGGTEAFF.

The V and J genes are TRBV18 and TRBJ1-1; no clear D gene. This CDR3 is built from 15 residues. V lost 1 base and J lost 0, with 9 bases in between. The V gene's germline CDR1 is KGHSH and CDR2 LQKENI. The chain's CDR3 is CASSPRGSVNTEAFF. The CDR3 DNA is TGTGCCAGCTCACCACGAGGGTCCGTGAACACTGAAGCTTTCTTT.

V and J are TRBV7-2 and TRBJ2-5; D possibly corresponds to TRBD2 (6 bases). Germline V lookup: CDR1 SGHTA, CDR2 FQGNSA. The CDR3 totals 14 residues. V was trimmed by 1 base and J by 4 bases, leaving 10 bases between them. The CDR3 DNA follows: TGTGCCAGCAGCTTAGGGGGAGGATTAGAGACCCAGTACTTC. Translation gives CASSLGGGLETQYF.

The V gene is TRBV5-8, the J gene TRBJ2-1; a possible D gene is TRBD1 (6 bases). Germline lookup yields CDR1 SGHTS and CDR2 YDEGEE. This CDR3 has 16 amino acids. V was pared by 2 bases and J by 6 bases, with 18 bases between. The CDR3 region has the DNA TGTGCCAGCAGCTTCCGGATGACAGGCCGTTTCAATGAGCAGTTCTTC. This encodes CASSFRMTGRFNEQFF.

CDR3 sequence: CASSFRDRVHGYTF. The CDR3 nucleotides are TGTGCCAGCAGTTTCCGGGACAGGGTCCATGGCTACACCTTC. This rearrangement joins TRBV27 to TRBJ1-2; 9 nucleotides agree with TRBD1. This CDR3 is 14 amino acids long. Trimming at V came to 3 bases and at J to 6 bases, leaving 5 bases not matched to a gene. Germline loops: CDR1 MNHEY, CDR2 SMNVEV (reference sequence).

The chain uses TRBV2 and TRBJ2-7, with 8 bases aligning to TRBD2. CDR1 is SNHLY and CDR2 is FYNNEI in the germline V gene. V shed 7 bases, J shed 6 bases, and the junction held 5 bases outside the gene matches. The CDR3 extends over 12 amino acids. CDR3 amino acids: CASKRESAEQYF. As DNA, the CDR3 is TGTGCCAGCAAGCGGGAGAGTGCCGAGCAGTACTTC.

J is TRBJ2-7 and V is TRBV2; TRBD2 matches at 8 bases. Trimming removed 4 bases from V and 3 bases from J; junction bases left unmatched: 5. Germline CDR1 SNHLY, CDR2 FYNNEI. The length of the CDR3 is 14 residues. The CDR3 DNA reads TGTGCCAGCAGTGTTTTAGCGGGAAACTACGAGCAGTACTTC. Translating it yields CASSVLAGNYEQYF.

The chain links TRBV7-9 to TRBJ2-6; D unresolved. The CDR3 has 16 residues. V lost 4 bases, J lost 1 base, and 11 bases lay in between. The V gene's germline CDR1 is SEHNR and CDR2 FQNEAQ (reference sequence). CDR3 nucleotide sequence: TGTGCCAGCAGCTCCCCCCCGCGTTCTGGGGCCAACGTCCTGACTTTC. Amino acids: CASSSPPRSGANVLTF.

The gene calls are TRBV28 and TRBJ1-2; maybe TRBD1 (6 bases). This CDR3 has 15 residues. CDR1 is MDHEN, CDR2 SYDVKM, per germline. Between the trimmed V and J ends, which lost 4 bases and 8 bases, there was a span of 20 bases. The CDR3 is CASSSRRTGSGGYTF. CDR3 nucleotide sequence: TGTGCCAGCAGTTCTCGGCGAACAGGGAGCGGAGGCTACACCTTC.